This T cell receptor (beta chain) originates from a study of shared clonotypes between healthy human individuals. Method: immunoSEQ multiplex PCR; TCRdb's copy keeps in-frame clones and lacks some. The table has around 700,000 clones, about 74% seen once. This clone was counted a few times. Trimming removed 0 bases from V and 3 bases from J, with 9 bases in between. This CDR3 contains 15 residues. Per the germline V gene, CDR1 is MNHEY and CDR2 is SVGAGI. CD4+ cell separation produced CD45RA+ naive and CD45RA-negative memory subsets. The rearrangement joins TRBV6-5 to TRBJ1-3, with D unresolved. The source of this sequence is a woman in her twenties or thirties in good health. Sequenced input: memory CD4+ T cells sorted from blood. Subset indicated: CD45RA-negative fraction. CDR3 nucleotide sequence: TGTGCCAGCAGTTACTCGTGGGCATTTGGAAACACCATATATTTT. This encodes CASSYSWAFGNTIYF.